This TCR beta chain was retrieved from a study of graft-versus-host responses after intestinal transplantation. Background on the study: Transplants were multivisceral, liver-intestinal, or isolated intestinal. The whole recipient group had anti-thymocyte globulin induction followed by tacrolimus and steroids for around 3 years.

The ends lost 4 bases at V and 6 bases at J; junction bases unmatched: 5. CDR1 is MNHNS, CDR2 SASEGT, per germline. The CDR3 is 14 residues long. Assay used: immunoSEQ multiplex PCR; TCRdb lists only in-frame clones, some missing. The sample carries approximately 89,000 clones, roughly 92% recorded once. Study results and caveats: GvH clones appeared in recipient marrow, some first in ileum or blood.

Worth noting for this clone: Its antigen is not identified.

The V and J genes are TRBV6-1 and TRBJ2-1; 8 nucleotides agree with TRBD1. This sample comprised unstimulated CD4+ T cells sorted from spleen or lymph node cells, obtained before intestinal transplant. The clonotype was recovered from a human donor who received an intestinal transplant. CDR3 coding DNA: TGTGCCAGCAGTGGGCAGGGGGCCCTCAATGAGCAGTTCTTC. As protein: CASSGQGALNEQFF.